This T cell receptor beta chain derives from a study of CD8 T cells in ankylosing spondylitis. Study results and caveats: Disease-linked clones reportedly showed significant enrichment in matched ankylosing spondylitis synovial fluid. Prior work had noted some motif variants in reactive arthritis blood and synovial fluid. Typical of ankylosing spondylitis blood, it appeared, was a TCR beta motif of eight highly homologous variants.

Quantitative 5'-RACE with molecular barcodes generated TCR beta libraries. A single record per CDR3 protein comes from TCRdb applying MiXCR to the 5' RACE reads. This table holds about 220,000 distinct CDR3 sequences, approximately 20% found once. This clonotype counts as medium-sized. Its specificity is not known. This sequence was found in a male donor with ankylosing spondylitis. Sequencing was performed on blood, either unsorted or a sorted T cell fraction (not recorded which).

This CDR3 is CASPSRPPEGSGSPLHF. The CDR3 DNA reads TGTGCCAGCCCTTCGCGTCCACCGGAGGGGTCGGGTTCACCCCTCCACTTT. The chain has TRBV9 and TRBJ1-6; tentatively, D is TRBD1 (5 bases). Germline V lookup: CDR1 SGDLS, CDR2 YYNGEE. This CDR3 contains 17 residues. Trimming removed 7 bases from V and 9 bases from J, with 26 bases in between.